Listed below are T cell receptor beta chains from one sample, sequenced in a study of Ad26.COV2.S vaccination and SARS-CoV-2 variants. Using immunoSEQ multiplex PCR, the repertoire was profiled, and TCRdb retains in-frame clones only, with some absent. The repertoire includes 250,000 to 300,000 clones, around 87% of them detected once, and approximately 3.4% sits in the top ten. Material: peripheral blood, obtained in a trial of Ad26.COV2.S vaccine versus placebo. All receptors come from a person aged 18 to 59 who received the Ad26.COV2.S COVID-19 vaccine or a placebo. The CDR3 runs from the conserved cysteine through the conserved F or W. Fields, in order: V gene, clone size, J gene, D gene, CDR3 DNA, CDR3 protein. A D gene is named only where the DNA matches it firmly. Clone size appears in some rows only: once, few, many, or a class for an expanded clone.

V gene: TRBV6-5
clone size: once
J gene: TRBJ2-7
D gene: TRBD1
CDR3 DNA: TGTGCCAGCAAGACTTTACAGGGGATGCACGAGCAGTACTTC
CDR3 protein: CASKTLQGMHEQYF

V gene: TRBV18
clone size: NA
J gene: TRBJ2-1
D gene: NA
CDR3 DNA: TGTGCCAGCTCACCCCCCACCCGAAGGGGGTACAATGAGCAGTTCTTC
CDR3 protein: CASSPPTRRGYNEQFF

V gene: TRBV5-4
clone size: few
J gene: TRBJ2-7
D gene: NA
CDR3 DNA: TGTGCCAGCAGCTTCCAGGGGCCTACGGACGAGCAGTACTTC
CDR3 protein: CASSFQGPTDEQYF

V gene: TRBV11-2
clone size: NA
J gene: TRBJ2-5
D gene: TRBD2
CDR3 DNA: TGTGCCAGCAGCCAAAGACTAGCGGGGGGGTTAGAGACCCAGTACTTC
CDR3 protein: CASSQRLAGGLETQYF

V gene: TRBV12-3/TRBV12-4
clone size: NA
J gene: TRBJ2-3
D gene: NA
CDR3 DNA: TGTGCCAGTACCCGGACCACTGAAGATACGCAGTATTTT
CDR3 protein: CASTRTTEDTQYF

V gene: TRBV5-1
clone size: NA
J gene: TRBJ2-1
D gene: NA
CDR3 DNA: TGCGCCAGCAGCTTTACTAGTATCGGGTCCTACAATGAGCAGTTCTTC
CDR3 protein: CASSFTSIGSYNEQFF

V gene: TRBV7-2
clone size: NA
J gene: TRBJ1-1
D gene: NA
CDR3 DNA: TGTGCCAGCAGCGGAAGGACGGGGTCTGACACTGAAGCTTTCTTT
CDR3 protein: CASSGRTGSDTEAFF

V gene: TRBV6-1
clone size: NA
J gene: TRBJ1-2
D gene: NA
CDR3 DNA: TGTGCCAGCAGTGAAAATACAGGGTTTCAGAACTATGGCTACACCTTC
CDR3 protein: CASSENTGFQNYGYTF

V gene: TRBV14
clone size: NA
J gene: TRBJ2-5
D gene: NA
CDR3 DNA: TGTGCCAGCAGCCAAGGGATTGAAGAGACCCAGTACTTC
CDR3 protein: CASSQGIEETQYF

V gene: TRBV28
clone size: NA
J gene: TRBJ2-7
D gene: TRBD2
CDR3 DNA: TGTGCCAGCCGCGCGGGAGGGCCCCGCTACGAGCAGTACTTC
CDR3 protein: CASRAGGPRYEQYF

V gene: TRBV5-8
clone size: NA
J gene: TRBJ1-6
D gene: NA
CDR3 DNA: TGTGCCAGCAGCTGGAGGAACAGCCCCAATTCACCCCTCCACTTT
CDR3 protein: CASSWRNSPNSPLHF

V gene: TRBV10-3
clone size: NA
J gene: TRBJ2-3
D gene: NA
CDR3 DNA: TGTGCCATCAGGTCTAGCACAGATACGCAGTATTTT
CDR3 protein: CAIRSSTDTQYF

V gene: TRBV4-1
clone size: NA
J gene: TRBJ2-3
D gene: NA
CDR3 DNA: TGCGCCAGCAGCCAAGTATTGGGTACGCAGTATTTT
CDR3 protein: CASSQVLGTQYF

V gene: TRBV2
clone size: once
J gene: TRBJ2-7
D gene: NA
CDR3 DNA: TGTGCCAGCAGTGAAACGGACCTAGCCTACGAGCAGTACTTC
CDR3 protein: CASSETDLAYEQYF

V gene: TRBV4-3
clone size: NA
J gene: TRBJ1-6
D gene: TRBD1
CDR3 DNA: TGCGCCAGCAGCCAAGATAGGGCAGGGGGTCGCTCACCCCTCCACTTT
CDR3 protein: CASSQDRAGGRSPLHF

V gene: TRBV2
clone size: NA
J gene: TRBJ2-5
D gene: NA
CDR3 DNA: TGTGCCAGCATTCTTTCCGAGACCCAGTACTTC
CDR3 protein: CASILSETQYF

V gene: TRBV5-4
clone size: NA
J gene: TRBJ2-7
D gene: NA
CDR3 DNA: TGTGCCAGCAGCTTGGAACACTCGCGGTCCTACGAGCAGTACTTC
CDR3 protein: CASSLEHSRSYEQYF

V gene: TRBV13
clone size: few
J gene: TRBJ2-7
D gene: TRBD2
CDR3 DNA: TGTGCCAGCAGCTCTAGCGGGTCGACCTACGAGCAGTACTTC
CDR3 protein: CASSSSGSTYEQYF

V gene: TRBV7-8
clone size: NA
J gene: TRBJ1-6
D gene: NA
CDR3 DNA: TGTGCCAGCAGCTTAAGGACGGGGGGACCTTCACCCCTCCACTTT
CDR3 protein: CASSLRTGGPSPLHF

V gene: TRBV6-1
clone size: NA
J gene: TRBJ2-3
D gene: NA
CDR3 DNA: TGTGCCAGCAGTGATCAGGGGTGGACAGATACGCAGTATTTT
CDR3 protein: CASSDQGWTDTQYF

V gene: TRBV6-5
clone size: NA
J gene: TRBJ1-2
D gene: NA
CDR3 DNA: TGTGCCAGCAGTCAAAAAGCAGGGGCGTACTATGGCTACACCTTC
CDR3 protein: CASSQKAGAYYGYTF

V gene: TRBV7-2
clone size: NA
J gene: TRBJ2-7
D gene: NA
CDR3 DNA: TGTGCCAGCAGCTTAAGGGGCTCCAGCTCCTACGAGCAGTACTTC
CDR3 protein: CASSLRGSSSYEQYF

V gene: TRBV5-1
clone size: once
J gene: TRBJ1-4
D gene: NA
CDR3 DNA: TGCGCCAGCAGCTTGGCAGGACAGTCTAATGAAAAACTGTTTTTT
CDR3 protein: CASSLAGQSNEKLFF

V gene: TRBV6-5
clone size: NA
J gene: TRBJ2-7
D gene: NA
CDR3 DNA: TGTGCCAGCAGAAACAGACTAGCCTACGAGCAGTACTTC
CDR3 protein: CASRNRLAYEQYF

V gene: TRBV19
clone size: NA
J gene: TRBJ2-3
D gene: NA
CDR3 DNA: TGTGCCAGTAGTATAGAGGCGACATCACCAGATACGCAGTATTTT
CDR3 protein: CASSIEATSPDTQYF

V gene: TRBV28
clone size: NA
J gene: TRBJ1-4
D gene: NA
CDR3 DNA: TGTGCCAGCAGTACAACTCCGGACGGGGCAACTAATGAAAAACTGTTTTTT
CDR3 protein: CASSTTPDGATNEKLFF

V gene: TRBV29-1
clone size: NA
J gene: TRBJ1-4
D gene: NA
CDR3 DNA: TGCAGCGTTATGACCGGGAGCAGGACTAATGAAAAACTGTTTTTT
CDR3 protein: CSVMTGSRTNEKLFF

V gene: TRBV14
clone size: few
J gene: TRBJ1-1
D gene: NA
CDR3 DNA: TGTGCCAGCTCTTATTCCGGGGGCACTGAAGCTTTCTTT
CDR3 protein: CASSYSGGTEAFF

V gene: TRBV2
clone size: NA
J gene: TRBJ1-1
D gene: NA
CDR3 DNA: TGTGCCAGCAGGACCAGGGGGAACACTGAAGCTTTCTTT
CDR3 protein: CASRTRGNTEAFF

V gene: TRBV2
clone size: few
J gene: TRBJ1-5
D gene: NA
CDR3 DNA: TGTGCCAGCACAGGGAATAGCAATCAGCCCCAGCATTTT
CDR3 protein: CASTGNSNQPQHF

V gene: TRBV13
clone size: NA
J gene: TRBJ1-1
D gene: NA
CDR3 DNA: TGTGCCAGCAGCCCCCCGTGGTTATTTCCCACTTCGGGTACTGAAGCTTTCTTT
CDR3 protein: CASSPPWLFPTSGTEAFF